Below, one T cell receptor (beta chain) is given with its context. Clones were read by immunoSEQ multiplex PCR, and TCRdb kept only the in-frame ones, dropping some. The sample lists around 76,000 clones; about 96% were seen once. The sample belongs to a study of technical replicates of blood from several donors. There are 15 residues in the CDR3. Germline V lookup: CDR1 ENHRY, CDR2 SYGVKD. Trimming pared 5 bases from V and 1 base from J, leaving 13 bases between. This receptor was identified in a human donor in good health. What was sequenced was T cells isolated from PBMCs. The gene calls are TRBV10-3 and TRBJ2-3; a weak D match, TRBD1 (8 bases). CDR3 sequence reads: CAISLQGGGTDTQYF. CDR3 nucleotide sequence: TGTGCCATCAGTTTACAGGGGGGGGGCACAGATACGCAGTATTTT.